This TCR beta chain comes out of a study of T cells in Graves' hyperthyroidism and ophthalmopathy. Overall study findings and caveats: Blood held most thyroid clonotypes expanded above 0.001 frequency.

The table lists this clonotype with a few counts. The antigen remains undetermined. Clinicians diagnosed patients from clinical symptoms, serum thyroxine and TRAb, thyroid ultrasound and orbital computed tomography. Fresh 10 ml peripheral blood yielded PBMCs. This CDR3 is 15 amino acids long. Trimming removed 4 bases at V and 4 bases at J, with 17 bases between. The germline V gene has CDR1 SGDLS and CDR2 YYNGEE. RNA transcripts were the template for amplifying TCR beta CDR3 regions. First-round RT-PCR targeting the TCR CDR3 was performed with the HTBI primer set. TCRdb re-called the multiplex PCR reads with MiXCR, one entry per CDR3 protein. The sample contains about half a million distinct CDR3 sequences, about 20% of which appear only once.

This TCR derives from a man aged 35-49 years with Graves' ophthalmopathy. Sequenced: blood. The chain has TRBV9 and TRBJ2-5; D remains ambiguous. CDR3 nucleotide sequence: TGTGCCAGCAGCCCCACCGGACGGATAGGAGAGACCCAGTACTTC. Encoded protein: CASSPTGRIGETQYF.